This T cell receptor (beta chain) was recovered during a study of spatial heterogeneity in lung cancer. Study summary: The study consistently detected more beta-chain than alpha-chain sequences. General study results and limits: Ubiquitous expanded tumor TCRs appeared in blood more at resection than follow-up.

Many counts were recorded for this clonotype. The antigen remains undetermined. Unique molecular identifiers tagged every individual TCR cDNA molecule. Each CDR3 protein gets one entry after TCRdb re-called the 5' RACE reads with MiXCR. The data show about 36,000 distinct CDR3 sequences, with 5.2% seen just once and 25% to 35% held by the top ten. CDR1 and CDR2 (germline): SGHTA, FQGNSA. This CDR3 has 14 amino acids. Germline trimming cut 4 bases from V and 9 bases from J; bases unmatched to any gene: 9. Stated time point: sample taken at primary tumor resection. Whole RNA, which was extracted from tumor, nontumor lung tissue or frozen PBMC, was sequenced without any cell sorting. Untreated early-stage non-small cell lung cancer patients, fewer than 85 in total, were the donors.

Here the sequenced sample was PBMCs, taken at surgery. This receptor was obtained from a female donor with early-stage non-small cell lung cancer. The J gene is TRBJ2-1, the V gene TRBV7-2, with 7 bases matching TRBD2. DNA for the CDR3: TGTGCCAGCAGCTCCAGGGAGGGCCTAGGTGAGCAGTTCTTC. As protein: CASSSREGLGEQFF.